This T cell receptor (beta chain) was recovered during a study of cytomegalovirus exposure and HLA in healthy donors. Primers for the PCR totalled 60 Vbeta and 13 Jbeta. Assay used: immunoSEQ multiplex PCR; TCRdb lists only in-frame clones, some missing. The sample gives around 160,000 clones, 77% of which show up once; 2% to 3% is in the top ten. This sequence originates from a middle-aged woman in good health and CMV-seropositive. The material sequenced was PBMCs.

Written as DNA, the CDR3 is TGTGCCAGCAGAAAAGGGGTGTCCTACAATGAGCAGTTCTTC. It specifies CASRKGVSYNEQFF. V usage is TRBV5-6 and J usage is TRBJ2-1; weak D call: TRBD1 (5 bases). Germline V gene data show CDR1 as SGHDT and CDR2 as YYEEEE. The CDR3 totals 14 residues. Trimming pared 5 bases from V and 1 base from J, leaving 10 bases between.